A single sample is the source of the 31 T cell receptor beta chains below, sequenced in a study of blood T cell repertoires in COVID-19. The protocol was immunoSEQ multiplex PCR, while the TCRdb copy is restricted to in-frame clones and leaves out a portion. Of about 170,000 clones listed, over 80% are singletons. The sequenced sample consisted of peripheral blood. The receptor source for this set is a man aged 25-40 years with COVID-19, enrolled during active disease.

The CDR3 DNA reads as TGTGCCAGCAGTGTGGGACAGGGCGGTGGCTACACCTTC. Translating it yields CASSVGQGGGYTF. The chain has TRBV2 and TRBJ1-2, with 9 bases identical to TRBD1. The CDR3 has 13 amino acids. Trimming took 4 bases from V and 7 from J; bases not matched to a gene: 4. CDR1 is SNHLY and CDR2 is FYNNEI in the germline V gene.

The chain couples TRBV7-2 to TRBJ1-3, with D unclear. CDR1 is SGHTA, CDR2 FQGNSA, per germline. The CDR3 has 16 residues. Trimming left V 1 base short and J 0 bases short, with 10 bases between. The CDR3 nucleotides read TGTGCCAGCAGCTTAGTGGGCCCCTTCTCTGGAAACACCATATATTTT. Translated: CASSLVGPFSGNTIYF.

The CDR3 DNA is TGTGCCAGCAGCGTTATGGGACAGTTGTACACAGATACGCAGTATTTT. This translates into CASSVMGQLYTDTQYF. The chain links TRBV9 to TRBJ2-3; TRBD1 agrees at 7 bases. The J segment lost 2 bases and the V segment lost 2 bases, leaving 8 bases of the junction unmatched. The germline CDR1 and CDR2 sequences are SGDLS and YYNGEE. The CDR3 has 16 amino acids.

This chain joins TRBV7-9 and TRBJ2-3; TRBD2 matches at 13 bases. Germline CDR1 SEHNR, CDR2 FQNEAQ (reference sequence). V gave up 4 bases and J gave up 0 bases; unmatched junction bases: 7. This CDR3 spans 18 amino acids. DNA for the CDR3: TGTGCCAGCAGCTCGGGACTAGCGGGGTTTACTAGCACAGATACGCAGTATTTT. Translating gives CASSSGLAGFTSTDTQYF.

The chain uses TRBV2 and TRBJ1-1; D unclear. CDR1 and CDR2 (germline): SNHLY, FYNNEI. Trimming took 4 bases from V and 0 from J, leaving 15 bases between them. The CDR3 runs 16 residues. The DNA of the CDR3 is TGTGCCAGCAGTGGTTGGGGTGGCGGGCTGAACACTGAAGCTTTCTTT. Amino acids: CASSGWGGGLNTEAFF.

This rearrangement joins TRBV27 to TRBJ1-3, with a tentative D call TRBD1 (6 bases). V gave up 0 bases and J gave up 4 bases, with 10 bases separating them. Germline CDR1 and CDR2: MNHEY and SMNVEV (reference sequence). The CDR3 runs 15 residues. CDR3 loop: CASSLSGGLGNTIYF. The CDR3 region has the DNA TGTGCCAGCAGTTTATCTGGGGGCCTCGGAAACACCATATATTTT.

This clone was counted only a few times. This chain connects TRBV2 to TRBJ2-6, with TRBD1 identical over 8 bases. In germline, CDR1 is SNHLY, CDR2 FYNNEI. The CDR3 contains 17 residues. Trimming took 6 bases from V and 4 from J; bases not matched to a gene: 11. DNA of the CDR3: TGTGCCAGCAGCGCCACAGGACAGGGATCCGGGGCCAACGTCCTGACTTTC. It is translated as CASSATGQGSGANVLTF.

The chain is built from TRBV11-2 and TRBJ1-2; D is ambiguous. The ends were cut back, 11 bases at V and 4 bases at J, with 11 bases in the middle. CDR1 and CDR2 (germline): SGHAT, FQNNGV. The CDR3 length is 11 residues. CDR3 amino acids: CAHQTSYGYTF. The DNA for the CDR3 is TGTGCCCATCAAACTAGCTATGGCTACACCTTC.

The rearrangement uses TRBV7-8 and TRBJ2-7; a weak D match, TRBD2 (6 bases). This CDR3 has 15 residues. Trimming removed 5 bases from V and 6 bases from J, with 20 bases in between. CDR1 is SGHVS, CDR2 FQNEAQ, per germline. CDR3 sequence: CASSLRRVGWTEQYF. CDR3 sequence (DNA): TGTGCCAGCAGCCTTAGGAGGGTGGGTTGGACCGAGCAGTACTTC. The complete variable domain, with remaining parts taken from reference TRBV7-8 and TRBJ2-7, reads GAGVSQSPRYKVAKRGQDVALRCDPISGHVSLFWYQQALGQGPEFLTYFQNEAQLDKSGLPSDRFFAERPEGSVSTLKIQRTQQEDSAVYLCASSLRRVGWTEQYFGPGTRLTVT.

CDR3 region: CASSQGWTGGDYGYTF. The CDR3 coding sequence is TGTGCCAGCAGCCAAGGATGGACAGGGGGCGACTATGGCTACACCTTC. This rearrangement joins TRBV4-2 to TRBJ1-2, with TRBD1 matching over 11 bases. CDR1 LGHNA and CDR2 YNFKEQ come from the germline V gene. The trim removed 1 base at V and 3 bases at J, leaving 4 bases unmatched. This CDR3 is 16 amino acids long.

The genes are TRBV5-5 and TRBJ1-1; no clear D gene. CDR1 is SGHKS, CDR2 YYEKEE, per germline (reference sequence). The CDR3 is made up of 14 amino acids. With 2 bases removed from V and 1 base from J, the gap between germline ends came to 9 bases. This CDR3 is CASSFRRANTEAFF. The CDR3 DNA reads TGTGCCAGCAGCTTTCGGCGGGCGAACACTGAAGCTTTCTTT.

The V gene is TRBV21-1, the J gene TRBJ1-6; TRBD1 reflects the table's D call only, with no check against the DNA. TRBV21-1 constitutes a pseudogene. The CDR3 consists of 19 residues. Here the CDR3 DNA reads TGTGCCAGCAGCAAAGTACGGGGGTGGGACAGGGGTCCCAATTCACCCCTCCACTTT. Amino acids: CASSKVRGWDRGPNSPLHF.

CDR3 DNA: TGCGCCAGCAGGCCCGGGACTTCCAACACCTACGAGCAGTACTTC. This gives the protein CASRPGTSNTYEQYF. The chain employs TRBV10-2 and TRBJ2-7, with D maybe TRBD2 (6 bases). Germline CDR1 and CDR2: WSHSY and SAAADI. V was trimmed by 6 bases and J by 2 bases, leaving 17 bases between them. CDR3 length equals 15 residues.

V gene TRBV7-3 combines with J gene TRBJ2-2; the D gene is possibly TRBD2 (5 bases). The germline gives CDR1 SGHTA, CDR2 FQGTGA. The CDR3 consists of 13 residues. The V and J ends lost 1 base and 7 bases respectively, with 7 bases between them. The CDR3 bases are TGTGCCAGCAGCTTAAACGGGGACGGGGAGCTGTTTTTT. Amino acid sequence: CASSLNGDGELFF.

The chain carries TRBV7-9 and TRBJ1-4, with a possible D match to TRBD1 (6 bases). The germline V gene has CDR1 SEHNR and CDR2 FQNEAQ (reference sequence). Trimming shortened V by 5 bases and J by 3 bases, and 16 bases separated the two germline ends. The CDR3 consists of 16 residues. CDR3 sequence: CASSHSFGQSNEKLFF. CDR3 sequence (DNA): TGTGCCAGCAGCCACTCCTTCGGACAGTCTAATGAAAAACTGTTTTTT. Full variable domain (outside the CDR3, taken from reference TRBV7-9 and TRBJ1-4): DTGVSQNPRHKITKRGQNVTFRCDPISEHNRLYWYRQTLGQGPEFLTYFQNEAQLEKSRLLSDRFSAERPKGSFSTLEIQRTEQGDSAMYLCASSHSFGQSNEKLFFGSGTQLSVL.

The genes are TRBV7-7 and TRBJ2-7, with D possibly matching TRBD2 (6 bases). V lost 5 bases, J lost 5 bases, and 16 bases lay in between. The CDR3 spans 14 residues. The germline V gene encodes CDR1 SSHAT and CDR2 FNYEAQ (reference sequence). The CDR3, as DNA: TGTGCCAGCAGCGCTGACGGGACTCTTGACGAGCAGTACTTC. Its protein product is CASSADGTLDEQYF.

The chain uses TRBV9 and TRBJ2-1, with D possibly being TRBD2 (5 bases). V was shortened by 2 bases and J by 9 bases, with 6 bases between the two germline ends. The CDR3 loop spans 11 amino acids. The V gene's germline CDR1 is SGDLS and CDR2 YYNGEE. CDR3 nucleotides: TGTGCCAGCAGCGTCGAGGGTGAGCAGTTCTTC. It translates to CASSVEGEQFF.

The rearrangement joins TRBV19 to TRBJ1-1, with a possible D match to TRBD1 (5 bases). Germline V CDR1 and CDR2: LNHDA, SQIVND (reference sequence). Trimming took off 5 bases at V and 4 bases at J, with 11 bases between the two ends. CDR3 length: 13 amino acids. The CDR3 nucleotides read TGTGCCAGTAGTTCAGGGTGGGGCACTGAAGCTTTCTTT. This translates into CASSSGWGTEAFF.

The rearrangement links TRBV27 to TRBJ2-3; weak D call: TRBD1 (8 bases). This CDR3 is built from 14 residues. V lost 8 bases, J lost 5 bases, and 17 bases lay in between. The V gene's germline CDR1 is MNHEY and CDR2 SMNVEV (reference sequence). The chain's CDR3 is CASGRQGREDTQYF. The CDR3 region has the DNA TGTGCCAGCGGAAGACAGGGGAGGGAAGATACGCAGTATTTT.

The gene calls are TRBV7-3 and TRBJ1-1; the D is unclear. CDR3 length equals 14 residues. V lost 3 bases, J lost 0 bases, and 8 bases lay in between. Germline loops: CDR1 SGHTA, CDR2 FQGTGA. DNA for the CDR3: TGTGCCAGCAGCTTGGGGAGTATGAACACTGAAGCTTTCTTT. Amino acids: CASSLGSMNTEAFF.

This clone was seen a few times. The V and J genes are TRBV12-5 and TRBJ1-6; no clear D. Germline V gene data show CDR1 as LGHNT and CDR2 as FRNRAP. The V and J ends lost 2 bases and 10 bases respectively, with 9 bases between them. This CDR3 is 13 amino acids long. The CDR3 spells CASGLQERSPLHF. CDR3 sequence (DNA): TGTGCTAGTGGTTTGCAGGAACGCTCACCCCTCCACTTT.

V gene TRBV30 combines with J gene TRBJ1-5; 7 positions agree with TRBD1. Germline lookup yields CDR1 GTSNPN and CDR2 SVGIG (reference sequence). With 2 bases clipped from V and 3 bases from J, the junction kept 4 bases outside the gene matches. The CDR3 loop spans 14 amino acids. CDR3 sequence: CAWSSGGLNQPQHF. The CDR3 DNA sequence: TGTGCCTGGAGTTCAGGGGGTCTCAATCAGCCCCAGCATTTT.

The chain joins TRBV5-1 to TRBJ2-7, with 8 bases matching TRBD1. The germline gives CDR1 SGHRS, CDR2 YFSETQ. CDR3 length equals 18 residues. Trimming cost V 0 bases and J 2 bases; bases outside gene matches: 13. The CDR3, as DNA: TGCGCCAGCAGCTTGGGCCCGCCCGACAGGGGTTTAGCCTACGAGCAGTACTTC. Translated: CASSLGPPDRGLAYEQYF.

The J gene is TRBJ2-5, the V gene TRBV19, with D possibly matching TRBD2 (5 bases). Trimming removed 3 bases at V and 1 base at J, with 9 bases between. The CDR3 covers 14 residues. Germline V gives CDR1 LNHDA, CDR2 SQIVND (reference sequence). The CDR3 bases are TGTGCCAGTAGTATGAGGGCAGGCCAAGAGACCCAGTACTTC. Its translation is CASSMRAGQETQYF.

The chain uses TRBV19 and TRBJ1-2, with D perhaps TRBD1 (6 bases). Trimming shortened V by 7 bases and J by 3 bases, and 12 bases separated the two germline ends. Looked up from germline, CDR1 is LNHDA and CDR2 is SQIVND (reference sequence). This CDR3 region has 13 residues. The CDR3 DNA reads TGTGCCAGTACTTCACAGGGAGACTATGGCTACACCTTC. Protein: CASTSQGDYGYTF. The variable domain in full, with the rest retrieved from reference TRBV19 and TRBJ1-2, is DGGITQSPKYLFRKEGQNVTLSCEQNLNHDAMYWYRQDPGQGLRLIYYSQIVNDFQKGDIAEGYSVSREKKESFPLTVTSAQKNPTAFYLCASTSQGDYGYTFGSGTRLTVV.

The chain couples TRBV7-9 to TRBJ2-5, with 8 bases identical to TRBD1. The CDR3 consists of 15 residues. The trim removed 4 bases at V and 2 bases at J, leaving 6 bases unmatched. In germline, CDR1 is SEHNR, CDR2 FQNEAQ (reference sequence). Here the CDR3 DNA reads TGTGCCAGCAGCTCGACCGGGACAGGACAAGAGACCCAGTACTTC. As protein: CASSSTGTGQETQYF. Full variable domain (missing parts from reference TRBV7-9 and TRBJ2-5): DTGVSQNPRHKITKRGQNVTFRCDPISEHNRLYWYRQTLGQGPEFLTYFQNEAQLEKSRLLSDRFSAERPKGSFSTLEIQRTEQGDSAMYLCASSSTGTGQETQYFGPGTRLLVL.

The rearrangement links TRBV4-3 to TRBJ2-1, with 12 positions matching TRBD2. V dropped 0 bases and J dropped 6; count of bases not matched to a gene: 6. Germline values: CDR1 LGHNA, CDR2 YSLEER. The CDR3 runs 17 residues. CDR3 in DNA: TGCGCCAGCAGCCAAGACCCTAGCGGGAGGGCACCCAATGAGCAGTTCTTC. Translating it yields CASSQDPSGRAPNEQFF.

V and J are TRBV9 and TRBJ2-3; D might be TRBD1 (6 bases). V was shortened by 0 bases and J by 5 bases, with 10 bases between the two germline ends. This CDR3 region has 14 residues. CDR1 SGDLS and CDR2 YYNGEE come from the germline V gene. DNA of the CDR3: TGTGCCAGCAGCGTAGCAGGGGAAGAAGATACGCAGTATTTT. Amino acids: CASSVAGEEDTQYF.

The J gene is TRBJ2-1, the V gene TRBV18; a possible D gene is TRBD1 (5 bases). Germline lookup yields CDR1 KGHSH and CDR2 LQKENI. This CDR3 has 16 amino acids. V lost 5 bases to trimming and J lost 5 bases, with 19 bases between them. DNA of the CDR3: TGTGCCAGCTCAGCGCAGGGCGTCGGATGGAACAATGAGCAGTTCTTC. This translates into CASSAQGVGWNNEQFF.

V gene TRBV7-8 combines with J gene TRBJ1-5; a possible D gene is TRBD1 (5 bases). The V gene lost 4 bases and the J gene lost 8 bases, with 18 bases spanning the gap. CDR1 is SGHVS and CDR2 is FQNEAQ in the germline V gene. This CDR3 is built from 15 residues. The CDR3 is CASSSPLRAGEPQHF. As DNA, the CDR3 is TGTGCCAGCAGCTCTCCTTTGAGGGCGGGGGAGCCCCAGCATTTT.

About this clone: Other DNA sequences in the same sample also yield this CDR3. V is TRBV5-1 and J is TRBJ2-1; 7 nucleotides match TRBD1. Trimming at V came to 2 bases and at J to 3 bases, leaving 2 bases not matched to a gene. CDR3 length: 14 amino acids. Per germline, CDR1 SGHRS and CDR2 YFSETQ. The CDR3 region is CASSLGGDYNEQFF. The DNA for the CDR3 is TGCGCCAGCAGCTTAGGGGGCGACTACAATGAGCAGTTCTTC.